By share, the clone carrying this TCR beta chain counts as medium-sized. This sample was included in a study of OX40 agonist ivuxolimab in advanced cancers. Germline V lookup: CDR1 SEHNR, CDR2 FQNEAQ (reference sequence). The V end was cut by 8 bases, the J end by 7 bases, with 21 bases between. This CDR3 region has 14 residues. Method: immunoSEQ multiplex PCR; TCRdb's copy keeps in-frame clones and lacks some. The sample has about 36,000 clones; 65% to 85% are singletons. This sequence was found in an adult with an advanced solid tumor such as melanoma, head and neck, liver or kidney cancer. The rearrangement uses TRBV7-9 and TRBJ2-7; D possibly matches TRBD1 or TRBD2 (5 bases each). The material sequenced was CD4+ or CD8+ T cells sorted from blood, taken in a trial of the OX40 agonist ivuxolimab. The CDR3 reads CASSRALHSGEQYF. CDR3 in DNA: TGTGCCAGCTCGCGGGCGCTTCATTCAGGGGAGCAGTACTTC.